One and the same sample provided the 11 T cell receptor beta chains below, sequenced in a study of blood T cells in healthy people across ages. Primed by a sample-barcoded 5' primer and a J-beta primer mix, a second PCR proceeded for roughly 7 to 12 cycles. MiXCR was run by TCRdb on the 5' RACE reads, yielding one entry per CDR3 protein. The sample consists of 1.5 million or so distinct CDR3 sequences, less than 45% of them appearing once. The sequenced sample consisted of blood. Receptor source: a woman aged 18-29 years in good health.

The chain uses TRBV3-1 and TRBJ1-2; D gene uncertain. The CDR3 totals 14 residues. V was pared by 1 base and J by 2 bases, with 8 bases between. The germline V gene encodes CDR1 LGHDT and CDR2 YNNKEL (reference sequence). This chain's CDR3 is CASSQAAGNYGYTF. CDR3 bases: TGTGCCAGCAGCCAAGCGGCAGGAAACTATGGCTACACCTTC.

This chain uses TRBV20-1 with TRBJ1-2, with TRBD1 matching 7 bases. Germline CDR1 DFQATT, CDR2 SNEGSKA (reference sequence). The CDR3 is made up of 13 amino acids. V dropped 5 bases and J dropped 6; count of bases not matched to a gene: 9. In DNA form, the CDR3 reads TGCAGTGCTGCACCGGGACAGAAGCATGGCTACACCTTC. This translates into CSAAPGQKHGYTF.

To note about this clonotype: A read error may produce the germline difference seen at one junction end. The chain recombines TRBV20-1 with TRBJ2-3; 8 bases map to TRBD2. The CDR3 sequence is 15 residues long. The germline gives CDR1 DFQATT, CDR2 SNEGSKA (reference sequence). As DNA, the CDR3 is TGCAGTGCCCTTTCGGGGGGGGGATACACAGATACGCGGTATTTT. Its translation: CSALSGGGYTDTRYF.

This clonotype was observed a handful of times. A junction boundary mismatches the germline segment, possibly from a read error. The chain uses TRBV7-7 and TRBJ1-5; perhaps TRBD1 as D (5 bases). This CDR3 has 18 residues. Germline CDR1 and CDR2: SSHAT and FNYEAQ (reference sequence). As DNA, the CDR3 is TGTGCTAGCAGCTTGGTCGACGGACACATAGATAACGATCAGCCCCAGCATTTT. It is translated as CASSLVDGHIDNDQPQHF. The entire variable domain, with the rest obtained from reference TRBV7-7 and TRBJ1-5, is as follows: GAGVSQSPRYKVTKRGQDVTLRCDPISSHATLYWYQQALGQGPEFLTYFNYEAQPDKSGLPSDRFSAERPEGSISTLTIQRTEQRDSAMYRCASSLVDGHIDNDQPQHFGDGTRLSIL.

The chain carries TRBV12-5 and TRBJ2-7; 10 positions match TRBD2. Trimming at V came to 2 bases and at J to 0 bases, leaving 10 bases not matched to a gene. Germline loops: CDR1 LGHNT, CDR2 FRNRAP. The CDR3 has 18 residues. CDR3 amino acids: CASGLLRLAGPSSYEQYF. The DNA of the CDR3 is TGTGCTAGTGGTTTGCTCCGACTAGCGGGTCCCTCCTCCTACGAGCAGTACTTC.

In this sample, this clonotype turned up a few times. This rearrangement joins TRBV5-1 to TRBJ2-3; the D gene is possibly TRBD2 (6 bases). Trimming stripped 5 bases from V and 2 bases from J, with 15 bases between. The CDR3 loop spans 15 amino acids. CDR1 and CDR2 from the germline V gene are SGHRS and YFSETQ. CDR3 region: CASRPGGANTDTQYF. CDR3 coding DNA: TGCGCCAGCAGACCAGGCGGGGCTAACACAGATACGCAGTATTTT.

The chain has TRBV4-3 and TRBJ2-3; D is unresolved. Germline CDR1 LGHNA, CDR2 YSLEER. The CDR3 runs 16 residues. With 2 bases removed from V and 0 bases from J, the gap between germline ends came to 12 bases. CDR3 protein: CASSQWAAPSTDTQYF. CDR3 DNA sequence: TGCGCCAGCAGCCAATGGGCAGCCCCTAGCACAGATACGCAGTATTTT.

This chain uses TRBV28 with TRBJ1-6; perhaps TRBD1 as D (5 bases). The CDR3 has 15 amino acids. CDR1 is MDHEN and CDR2 is SYDVKM in the germline V gene. V was clipped by 6 bases and J by 9 bases, with 18 bases between them. CDR3 bases: TGTGCCAGCAGGCCCGGGACCGGGGGTTTTTCACCCCTCCACTTT. It translates to CASRPGTGGFSPLHF. Combining the CDR3 with reference TRBV28 and TRBJ1-6 gives the whole variable domain DVKVTQSSRYLVKRTGEKVFLECVQDMDHENMFWYRQDPGLGLRLIYFSYDVKMKEKGDIPEGYSVSREKKERFSLILESASTNQTSMYLCASRPGTGGFSPLHFGNGTRLTVT.

As DNA, the CDR3 is TGTGCCAGCAGTACAGGGGGTGCTCAGCCCCAGCATTTT. Amino acid sequence: CASSTGGAQPQHF. V and J are TRBV11-2 and TRBJ1-5; 8 bases map to TRBD1. Germline assignment: CDR1 SGHAT and CDR2 FQNNGV. With 6 bases clipped from V and 6 bases from J, the junction kept 4 bases outside the gene matches. This CDR3 has 13 amino acids. Drawing the rest from reference TRBV11-2 and TRBJ1-5, the complete variable domain is EAGVAQSPRYKIIEKRQSVAFWCNPISGHATLYWYQQILGQGPKLLIQFQNNGVVDDSQLPKDRFSAERLKGVDSTLKIQPAKLEDSAVYLCASSTGGAQPQHFGDGTRLSIL.

This clonotype was detected only a few times. The chain joins TRBV12-3 or TRBV12-4 to TRBJ2-1, with D hard to call. The CDR3 has 15 amino acids. V was clipped by 1 base and J by 6 bases, with 13 bases between them. The CDR3 coding sequence is TGTGCCAGCAGTTTAGAGGTTGAGCGTATCAATGAGCAGTTCTTC. Encoded protein: CASSLEVERINEQFF.

The chain has TRBV20-1 and TRBJ2-7, with a possible D match to TRBD2 (6 bases). This CDR3 contains 14 residues. The V gene lost 3 bases and the J gene lost 3 bases, with 15 bases spanning the gap. Germline assignment: CDR1 DFQATT and CDR2 SNEGSKA (reference sequence). The CDR3 region has the DNA TGCAGTGCTAGGTCGGCTAACGGGAGCTACGAGCAGTACTTC. Amino acids: CSARSANGSYEQYF.